This TCR beta chain was sequenced for a study of identifying expanded T cells in peripheral blood. The study's findings and limits: Over about two and four weeks, about 15 and 18 clones changed, versus around 1.1 between replicates.

A remark on this clone: Its antigen is still unknown.

The repertoire was sequenced with immunoSEQ multiplex PCR; TCRdb's copy has only in-frame clones and lacks some. The sample records over 80,000 clones, approximately 86% being singletons. Healthy donors had no documented immune events, such as infections, while sampled. Sequencing was done on a sample of blood. The sequence derives from a person between 18 and 69 years old in good health.

CDR3 sequence (DNA): TGTGCCAGCAGCCACAGGGCGGAGCCCGATGAAGCTTTCTTT. Translating it yields CASSHRAEPDEAFF. The V and J genes are TRBV11-3 and TRBJ1-1; tentative D call: TRBD1 (6 bases). Germline V CDR1 and CDR2: SGHNT, YENEEA. There are 14 residues in the CDR3. The V end lost 5 bases, the J end lost 7 bases, and 17 bases lay between the germline ends.